The T cell receptor beta chain described here comes from a study of a mutant IDH1 vaccine in newly diagnosed glioma. Regarding this clone: Its matching antigen is unknown.

Assay: immunoSEQ multiplex PCR; the TCRdb copy retains only in-frame clones and omits some. In the table there are under 70,000 clones, around 82% of which are singletons. Described time point: week 23, last vaccination. Each vaccine dose was 300 ug of mutant IDH1 20-mer peptide, with topical imiquimod. The V end was cut by 0 bases, the J end by 4 bases, with 12 bases between. CDR1 is MNHEY and CDR2 is SVGAGI in the germline V gene. There are 16 residues in the CDR3. This sequence joins TRBV6-5 and TRBJ1-4; possible D gene TRBD1, 5 bases. The sequencing used PBMCs, collected from a glioma patient whose treatment included an IDH1 peptide vaccine. The sequence was collected from a man younger than 35 with glioma. CDR3 sequence: CASSYSMGRFNEKLFF. The CDR3 DNA reads as TGTGCCAGCAGTTACTCGATGGGGCGGTTTAATGAAAAACTGTTTTTT.